One and the same sample provided the 14 T cell receptor beta chains below, sequenced in a study of cytomegalovirus exposure and HLA in healthy donors. The protocol was immunoSEQ multiplex PCR, while the TCRdb copy is restricted to in-frame clones and leaves out a portion. The table lists 250,000 to 400,000 clones, 88% of them singletons, with approximately 0.9% in the top ten. Sequenced sample: PBMCs. The receptors come from a young man in good health and CMV-seronegative.

This clone was found once. The rearrangement joins TRBV11-2 to TRBJ2-5, with TRBD1 identical over 7 bases. Germline loops: CDR1 SGHAT, CDR2 FQNNGV. Trimming took 5 bases from V and 1 from J; bases not matched to a gene: 1. This CDR3 region has 13 residues. The CDR3 is CASSDRAQETQYF. As DNA, the CDR3 is TGTGCCAGCAGCGACAGGGCCCAAGAGACCCAGTACTTC. The full variable domain, with the rest looked up from reference TRBV11-2 and TRBJ2-5, is EAGVAQSPRYKIIEKRQSVAFWCNPISGHATLYWYQQILGQGPKLLIQFQNNGVVDDSQLPKDRFSAERLKGVDSTLKIQPAKLEDSAVYLCASSDRAQETQYFGPGTRLLVL.

V and J are TRBV10-3 and TRBJ2-7; possibly TRBD1 for D (6 bases). CDR1 and CDR2 (germline): ENHRY, SYGVKD. V lost 10 bases to trimming and J lost 2 bases, with 12 bases between them. This CDR3 has 12 residues. Here the CDR3 reads CATLTGTYEQYF. CDR3 DNA: TGTGCCACCTTGACAGGAACCTACGAGCAGTACTTC.

This chain uses TRBV6-1 with TRBJ2-2; D is unclear. Germline-derived CDR1 and CDR2 are MNHNS and SASEGT. This CDR3 is 14 amino acids long. Trimming removed 2 bases at V and 5 bases at J, with 9 bases between. In nucleotides, the CDR3 is TGTGCCAGCAGTGAATTCTTCAGTACCGGGGAGCTGTTTTTT. Translating gives CASSEFFSTGELFF.

V is TRBV29-1 and J is TRBJ1-1; D unresolved. Trimming took off 5 bases at V and 6 bases at J, with 16 bases between the two ends. The CDR3 loop spans 13 amino acids. CDR1 is SQVTM, CDR2 ANQGSEA, per germline. The CDR3 reads CSVLSRLSAEAFF. The DNA of the CDR3 is TGCAGCGTTTTAAGTCGTTTAAGCGCTGAAGCTTTCTTT.

The rearrangement joins TRBV19 to TRBJ1-2; possibly TRBD1 for D (5 bases). The CDR3 has 16 residues. V lost 0 bases, J lost 1 base, and 12 bases lay in between. The V gene's germline CDR1 is LNHDA and CDR2 SQIVND (reference sequence). In DNA form, the CDR3 reads TGTGCCAGTAGTATAGAGCGATGGGGGGTTAACTATGGCTACACCTTC. Its protein product is CASSIERWGVNYGYTF. Using reference TRBV19 and TRBJ1-2 for the parts outside the CDR3, the full variable domain is DGGITQSPKYLFRKEGQNVTLSCEQNLNHDAMYWYRQDPGQGLRLIYYSQIVNDFQKGDIAEGYSVSREKKESFPLTVTSAQKNPTAFYLCASSIERWGVNYGYTFGSGTRLTVV.

V usage is TRBV7-2 and J usage is TRBJ2-7; D call uncertain. The V gene's germline CDR1 is SGHTA and CDR2 FQGNSA. V was cut by 6 bases and J by 5 bases, with 8 bases left in between. The CDR3 loop spans 11 amino acids. Written as DNA, the CDR3 is TGTGCCAGCAGGTTCTTAGACGAGCAGTACTTC. Protein product: CASRFLDEQYF.

J is TRBJ2-3 and V is TRBV2, with a tentative D call TRBD2 (7 bases). Trimming shortened V by 2 bases and J by 6 bases, and 24 bases separated the two germline ends. The CDR3 has 18 residues. CDR1 and CDR2 (germline): SNHLY, FYNNEI. In DNA form, the CDR3 reads TGTGCCAGCAGTGAACAGCGGGCGGGGACACCGCGGGGGGATACGCAGTATTTT. Translation gives CASSEQRAGTPRGDTQYF.

This chain uses TRBV7-6 with TRBJ1-1; 8 positions agree with TRBD1. The ends lost 5 bases at V and 0 bases at J; junction bases unmatched: 5. Germline V gene lookup returns CDR1 SGHVS and CDR2 FNYEAQ. This CDR3 has 15 amino acids. The chain's CDR3 is CASSLGGQVNTEAFF. The CDR3 DNA reads TGTGCCAGCAGCCTCGGGGGACAGGTGAACACTGAAGCTTTCTTT. Combining the CDR3 with reference TRBV7-6 and TRBJ1-1 gives the whole variable domain GAGVSQSPRYKVTKRGQDVALRCDPISGHVSLYWYRQALGQGPEFLTYFNYEAQQDKSGLPNDRFSAERPEGSISTLTIQRTEQRDSAMYRCASSLGGQVNTEAFFGQGTRLTVV.

The chain couples TRBV6-5 to TRBJ1-1; a weak D match, TRBD1 (5 bases). V lost 0 bases, J lost 14 bases, and 16 bases lay in between. CDR3 length: 13 amino acids. CDR1 and CDR2 (germline): MNHEY, SVGAGI. The CDR3 protein is CASSYSWQAGFFF. In DNA, the CDR3 is TGTGCCAGCAGTTACTCATGGCAGGCAGGGTTCTTCTTT.

The genes are TRBV5-1 and TRBJ1-6; D gene unclear. Deletions cut 4 bases from V and 7 bases from J, with 15 bases between. There are 15 residues in the CDR3. The germline CDR1 and CDR2 sequences are SGHRS and YFSETQ. The CDR3 spells CASSLSGFSNSPLHF. In DNA, the CDR3 is TGCGCCAGCAGCCTATCCGGGTTTTCCAATTCACCCCTCCACTTT.

The chain recombines TRBV5-6 with TRBJ2-1; 12 bases agree with TRBD2. The CDR3 length is 15 residues. V lost 4 bases, J lost 3 bases, and 2 bases stayed unmatched. Looked up from germline, CDR1 is SGHDT and CDR2 is YYEEEE. CDR3 protein: CASSRLAGDYNEQFF. In nucleotides, the CDR3 is TGTGCCAGCAGCCGACTAGCGGGGGACTACAATGAGCAGTTCTTC.

The DNA for the CDR3 is TGTGCCAGCAGCTCCTCGGGGTGGAATGAGCAGTTCTTC. Translation: CASSSSGWNEQFF. This chain links TRBV5-4 with TRBJ2-1; D may be TRBD2 (5 bases). Deletions cut 3 bases from V and 7 bases from J, with 11 bases between. Looked up from germline, CDR1 is SGHNT and CDR2 is YYREEE (reference sequence). This CDR3 has 13 amino acids.

The chain couples TRBV5-1 to TRBJ2-5, with D possibly being TRBD1 (6 bases). From germline, CDR1 is SGHRS and CDR2 YFSETQ. Trimming left V 3 bases short and J 1 base short, with 16 bases between. The CDR3 is 16 residues long. The CDR3 sequence is CASSSARGDLQETQYF. DNA of the CDR3: TGCGCCAGCAGCTCAGCCAGGGGCGACCTCCAAGAGACCCAGTACTTC.

A single count supports this clone. The rearrangement uses TRBV7-2 and TRBJ1-5; 7 nucleotides agree with TRBD1. This CDR3 spans 17 amino acids. CDR1 and CDR2 from the germline V gene are SGHTA and FQGNSA. V trimming: 1 base; J trimming: 3 bases; junction bases outside the gene matches: 9. The CDR3, as DNA: TGTGCCAGCAGCTTAGTGGGCACAGGGGCCGTCAATCAGCCCCAGCATTTT. Its protein product is CASSLVGTGAVNQPQHF.